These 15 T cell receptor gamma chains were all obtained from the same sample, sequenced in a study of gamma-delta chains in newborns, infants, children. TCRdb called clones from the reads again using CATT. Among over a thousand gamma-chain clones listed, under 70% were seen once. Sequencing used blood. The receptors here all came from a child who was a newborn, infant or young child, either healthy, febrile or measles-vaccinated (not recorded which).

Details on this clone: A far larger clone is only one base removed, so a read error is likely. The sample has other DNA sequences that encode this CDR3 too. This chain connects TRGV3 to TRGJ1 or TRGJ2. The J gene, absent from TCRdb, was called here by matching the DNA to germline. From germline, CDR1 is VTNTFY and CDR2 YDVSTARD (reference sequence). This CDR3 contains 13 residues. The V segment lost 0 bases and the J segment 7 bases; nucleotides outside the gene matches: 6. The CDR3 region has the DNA TGTGCCACCTGGGACAGGCGCGCCTATAAGAAACTCTTT. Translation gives CATWDRRAYKKLF.

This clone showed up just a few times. The CDR3 DNA reads as TGTGCCACCTGGGATGCTCCAGGAGCTTATTATAAGAAACTCTTT. Translation gives CATWDAPGAYYKKLF. V and J are TRGV4 and TRGJ1 or TRGJ2. Here the J gene came from matching the DNA to germline, since TCRdb omits it. This CDR3 comprises 15 residues. Germline CDR1 reads EGSTGY; CDR2 reads YDSYTSSV. V shed 2 bases, J shed 3 bases, and the junction held 10 bases outside the gene matches.

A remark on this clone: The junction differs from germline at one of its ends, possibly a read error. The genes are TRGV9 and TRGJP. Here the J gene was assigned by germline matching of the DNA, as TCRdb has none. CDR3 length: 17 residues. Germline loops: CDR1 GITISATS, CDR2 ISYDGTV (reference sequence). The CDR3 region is CAFWEVHSELGKKIKVF. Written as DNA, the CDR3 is TGTGCCTTTTGGGAGGTGCATTCGGAGTTGGGCAAAAAAATCAAGGTATTT.

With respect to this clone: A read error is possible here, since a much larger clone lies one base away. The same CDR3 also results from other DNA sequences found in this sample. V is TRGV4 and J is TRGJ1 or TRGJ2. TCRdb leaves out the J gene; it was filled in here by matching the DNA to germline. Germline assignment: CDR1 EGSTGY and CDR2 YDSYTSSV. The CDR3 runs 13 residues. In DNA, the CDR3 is TGCGCCACCTGGGATGTGTTGGAGTATAAGAAACTCTTT. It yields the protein CATWDVLEYKKLF.

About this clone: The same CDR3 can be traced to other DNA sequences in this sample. The CDR3 bases are TGTGCCACCTGGGACCAAGGTTCTACTACTGGTTGGTTCAAGATATTT. Amino acids: CATWDQGSTTGWFKIF. This sequence joins TRGV8 and TRGJP1. The J gene, left out of TCRdb, was set here by checking the DNA against germline. Trimming cost V 4 bases and J 5 bases; bases outside gene matches: 13. Germline V gives CDR1 VENAVY, CDR2 YDSYNSRV. There are 16 residues in the CDR3.

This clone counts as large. The chain's CDR3 is CATWPNYYKKLF. The CDR3 region has the DNA TGTGCCACCTGGCCGAATTATTATAAGAAACTCTTT. The chain links TRGV4 to TRGJ1 or TRGJ2. This CDR3 region has 12 residues. Germline V gene sequence: CDR1 EGSTGY, CDR2 YDSYTSSV. Trimming took 6 bases from V and 0 from J; bases not matched to a gene: 2.

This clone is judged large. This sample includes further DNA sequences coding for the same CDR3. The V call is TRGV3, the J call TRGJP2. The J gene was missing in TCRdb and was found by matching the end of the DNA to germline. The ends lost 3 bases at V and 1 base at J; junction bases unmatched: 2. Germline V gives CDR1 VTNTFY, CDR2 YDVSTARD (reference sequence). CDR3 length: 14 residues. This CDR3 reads CATWDCSSDWIKTF. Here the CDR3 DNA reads TGTGCCACCTGGGACTGTAGTAGTGATTGGATCAAGACGTTT.

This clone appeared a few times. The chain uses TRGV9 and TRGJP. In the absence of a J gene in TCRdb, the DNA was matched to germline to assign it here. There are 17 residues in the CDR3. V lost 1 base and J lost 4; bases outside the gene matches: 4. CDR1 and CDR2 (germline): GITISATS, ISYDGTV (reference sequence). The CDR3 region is CALWEVFQELGKKIKVF. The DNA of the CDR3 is TGTGCCTTGTGGGAGGTTTTCCAAGAGTTGGGCAAAAAAATCAAGGTATTT.

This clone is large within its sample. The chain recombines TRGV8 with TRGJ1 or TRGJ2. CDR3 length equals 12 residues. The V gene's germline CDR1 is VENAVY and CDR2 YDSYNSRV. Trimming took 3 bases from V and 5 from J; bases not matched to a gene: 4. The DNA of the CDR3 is TGTGCCACCTGGGATGGCGATTATAAGAAACTCTTT. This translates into CATWDGDYKKLF.

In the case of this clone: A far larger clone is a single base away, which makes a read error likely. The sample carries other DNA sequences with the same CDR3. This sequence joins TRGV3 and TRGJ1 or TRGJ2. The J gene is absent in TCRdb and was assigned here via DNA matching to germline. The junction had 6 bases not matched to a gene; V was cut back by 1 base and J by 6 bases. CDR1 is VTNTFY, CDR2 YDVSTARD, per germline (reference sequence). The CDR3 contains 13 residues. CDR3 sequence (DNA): TGTGCCACCTGGGACAGACGCGCTTATAAGAAACTCTTT. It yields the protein CATWDRRAYKKLF.

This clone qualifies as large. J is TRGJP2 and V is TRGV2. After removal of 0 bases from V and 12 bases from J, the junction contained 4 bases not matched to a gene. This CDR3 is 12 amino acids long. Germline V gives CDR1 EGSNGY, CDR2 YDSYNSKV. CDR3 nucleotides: TGTGCCACCTGGGACGGGCGGAGGATCAAGACGTTT. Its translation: CATWDGRRIKTF.

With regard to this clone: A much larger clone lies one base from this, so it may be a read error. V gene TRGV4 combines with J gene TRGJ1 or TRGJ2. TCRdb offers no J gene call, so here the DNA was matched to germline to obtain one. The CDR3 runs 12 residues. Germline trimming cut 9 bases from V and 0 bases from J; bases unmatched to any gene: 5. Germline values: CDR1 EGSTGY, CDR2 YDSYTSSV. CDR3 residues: CATRPNYYKKLF. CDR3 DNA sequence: TGTGCCACCAGGCCGAATTATTATAAGAAACTCTTT.

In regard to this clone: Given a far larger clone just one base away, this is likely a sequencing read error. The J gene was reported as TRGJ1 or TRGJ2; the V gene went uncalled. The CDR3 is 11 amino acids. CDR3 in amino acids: CATWGNYKKLF. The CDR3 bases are TGTGCCACCTGGGGTAATTATAAGAAACTCTTC.

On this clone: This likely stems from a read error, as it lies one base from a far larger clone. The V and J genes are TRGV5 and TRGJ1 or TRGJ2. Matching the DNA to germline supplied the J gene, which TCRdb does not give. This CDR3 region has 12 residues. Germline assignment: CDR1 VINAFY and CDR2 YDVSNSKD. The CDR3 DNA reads TGTGCCACCTGGTACAGGCGATATAAGAAACTCTTT. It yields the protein CATWYRRYKKLF.

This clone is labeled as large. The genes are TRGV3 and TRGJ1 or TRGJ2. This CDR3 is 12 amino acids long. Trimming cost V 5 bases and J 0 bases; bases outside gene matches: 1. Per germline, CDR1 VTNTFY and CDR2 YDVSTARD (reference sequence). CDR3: CATWVNYYKKLF. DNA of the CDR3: TGTGCCACCTGGGTGAATTATTATAAGAAACTCTTT.